A single sample is the source of the 10 T cell receptor beta chains below, sequenced in a study of cytomegalovirus exposure and HLA in healthy donors. The PCR was carried out with 60 Vbeta primers and 13 Jbeta primers. The method was immunoSEQ multiplex PCR; TCRdb's version includes in-frame clones alone and lacks a portion of them. This sample yields about 120,000 clones, of which over 60% are seen a single time; 6.5% to 9% belongs to the top ten. The sequencing sample was made of PBMCs. The receptors were gathered from a middle-aged woman in good health and CMV-seropositive.

Only one count was recorded for this clone. The V call is TRBV7-3, the J call TRBJ2-3; D is unresolved. Trimming removed 2 bases from V and 0 bases from J, with 6 bases in between. Germline CDR1 reads SGHTA; CDR2 reads FQGTGA. The CDR3 covers 14 residues. Written as DNA, the CDR3 is TGTGCCAGCAGCTTAGCTAGTAGCACAGATACGCAGTATTTT. This encodes CASSLASSTDTQYF.

The rearrangement joins TRBV9 to TRBJ2-7; D may be TRBD1 (5 bases). This CDR3 is 14 amino acids long. The V gene lost 1 base and the J gene lost 2 bases, with 10 bases spanning the gap. Germline loops: CDR1 SGDLS, CDR2 YYNGEE. In nucleotides, the CDR3 is TGTGCCAGCAGCGTAACAGGTGAGGCCTACGAGCAGTACTTC. Its protein product is CASSVTGEAYEQYF.

Written as DNA, the CDR3 is TGCGCCAGCAGCCAAGTCCCAACGGGGGGGAATCAAGAGACCCAGTACTTC. Protein product: CASSQVPTGGNQETQYF. The chain carries TRBV4-3 and TRBJ2-5; 8 bases are a match to TRBD2. The CDR3 consists of 17 residues. Germline V gene data show CDR1 as LGHNA and CDR2 as YSLEER. The junction had 9 bases not matched to a gene; V was cut back by 1 base and J by 2 bases.

The chain combines TRBV5-8 with TRBJ2-1; the match to TRBD2 covers 8 bases. Germline V gene data show CDR1 as SGHTS and CDR2 as YDEGEE. The CDR3 is 16 residues long. V dropped 4 bases and J dropped 8; count of bases not matched to a gene: 14. CDR3 loop: CASSRDSGRGWDEQFF. CDR3 coding DNA: TGTGCCAGCAGCCGGGACTCCGGGAGGGGTTGGGATGAGCAGTTCTTC.

This rearrangement joins TRBV7-8 to TRBJ2-1; TRBD1 matches at 7 bases. The germline V gene has CDR1 SGHVS and CDR2 FQNEAQ. The CDR3 is 13 residues long. Losses at the gene ends were 1 base for V and 10 bases for J; bases not matched to a gene: 4. The CDR3 reads CASSLGPGGEQFF. The CDR3 nucleotides are TGTGCCAGCAGCTTAGGCCCAGGGGGAGAGCAGTTCTTC.

The rearrangement joins TRBV6-5 to TRBJ2-5; no definite D call. The germline gives CDR1 MNHEY, CDR2 SVGAGI. CDR3 length: 13 amino acids. The V end lost 2 bases, the J end lost 4 bases, and 8 bases lay between the germline ends. The CDR3 DNA follows: TGTGCCAGCAGTTACGGGCCCAGAGAGACCCAGTACTTC. Its protein is CASSYGPRETQYF.

The chain is built from TRBV10-3 and TRBJ2-5; D is perhaps TRBD2 (5 bases). Germline V gene lookup returns CDR1 ENHRY and CDR2 SYGVKD. The CDR3 consists of 13 residues. V was shortened by 4 bases and J by 5 bases, with 11 bases between the two germline ends. This CDR3 is CAISVRVGETQYF. CDR3 DNA: TGTGCCATCAGTGTGAGGGTAGGGGAGACCCAGTACTTC.

This clone has a handful of counts. This chain links TRBV6-6 with TRBJ1-2; D gene uncertain. Germline values: CDR1 MNHNY, CDR2 SVGAGI (reference sequence). The CDR3 extends over 12 amino acids. Deletions cut 2 bases from V and 7 bases from J, with 8 bases between. The CDR3 DNA reads as TGTGCCAGCAGTTACGGTCAGATTGGCTACACCTTC. Protein: CASSYGQIGYTF.

This clone was counted a single time. The chain recombines TRBV9 with TRBJ1-1; D ambiguous. V lost 8 bases to trimming and J lost 5 bases, with 16 bases between them. The CDR3 runs to 13 residues. Germline assignment: CDR1 SGDLS and CDR2 YYNGEE. This CDR3 is CASSRAPGTEAFF. Written as DNA, the CDR3 is TGTGCCAGTTCGCGGGCCCCGGGGACTGAAGCTTTCTTT.

This clone was seen a single time. CDR3 in DNA: TGTGCCAGCATGAATAGCGGGGGGGGCTCCTACGAGCAGTACTTC. This gives the protein CASMNSGGGSYEQYF. The chain carries TRBV6-5 and TRBJ2-7; 11 nucleotides agree with TRBD2. The V gene end was trimmed by 7 bases and the J gene end by 0 bases; junction bases not matched to a gene: 5. The CDR3 contains 15 residues. Germline V lookup: CDR1 MNHEY, CDR2 SVGAGI.